The clone carrying this T cell receptor (beta chain) was seen a few times. Its antigen is currently unknown. Preparation of the TCRbeta library was carried out with unique molecular identifiers. TCRdb itself ran the PCR reads through MiXCR, one entry per CDR3 protein. The data show about a million distinct CDR3 sequences, with about 29% seen just once and about 28% held by the top ten. This sample was taken from a study of T-cell reconstitution after alpha-beta-depleted transplantation in children. Study results and limitations: The study reportedly traced alpha-beta T cells about two months after transplant to several hundred expanded graft clones.

Per the germline V gene, CDR1 is ENHRY and CDR2 is SYGVKD. CDR3 length equals 13 residues. Trimming removed 2 bases from V and 1 base from J, with 6 bases in between. The sequence was obtained from a boy under two years old who had a stem cell transplant for SCID, so the T cells may come from the graft donor. The rearrangement links TRBV10-3 to TRBJ2-7; D unresolved. The sequencing used PBMCs, mostly from graft donor cells, collected 360 days after TCRalphabeta/CD19-depleted stem cell transplant. The CDR3 protein is CAISEGQSYEQYF. The CDR3 coding sequence is TGTGCCATCAGTGAGGGCCAGTCCTACGAGCAGTACTTC.